The 5 T cell receptor beta chains listed next were all sequenced from one sample in a study of blood T cell repertoires in COVID-19. This table comes from immunoSEQ multiplex PCR, and its TCRdb copy is limited to in-frame clones, with some not included. This table holds nearly 200,000 clones, 70% to 90% found once. The sequenced material came from peripheral blood. All receptors derive from a woman between 35 and 50 years old who had recovered from COVID-19.

The rearrangement joins TRBV27 to TRBJ1-1; TRBD1 aligns across 7 bases. The trim removed 4 bases at V and 0 bases at J, leaving 2 bases unmatched. This CDR3 comprises 14 residues. Germline CDR1 reads MNHEY; CDR2 reads SMNVEV (reference sequence). The CDR3 nucleotides read TGTGCCAGCAGTTGGGGACAGTTGAACACTGAAGCTTTCTTT. Its protein is CASSWGQLNTEAFF.

This sequence joins TRBV5-5 and TRBJ2-7; 8 nucleotides agree with TRBD2. Germline CDR1 SGHKS, CDR2 YYEKEE (reference sequence). V shed 0 bases, J shed 4 bases, and the junction held 9 bases outside the gene matches. The CDR3 is 16 amino acids. CDR3 residues: CASSLGSFAGGYEQYF. CDR3 sequence (DNA): TGTGCCAGCAGCTTGGGTTCTTTCGCGGGAGGATACGAGCAGTACTTC.

The chain recombines TRBV9 with TRBJ2-5; no clear D. V shed 0 bases and J shed 4 bases, with 10 bases lying between them. The germline V gene has CDR1 SGDLS and CDR2 YYNGEE. The CDR3 runs to 14 residues. CDR3 DNA sequence: TGTGCCAGCAGCGTAGAGGCGGCAGTAGAGACCCAGTACTTC. It encodes CASSVEAAVETQYF.

As to this clone: In the same sample, other DNA sequences code for this CDR3. The chain combines TRBV3-1 (or the pseudogene TRBV3-2) with TRBJ2-5; 12 positions match TRBD2. Germline assignment: CDR1 LGHDT and CDR2 YNNKEL (reference sequence). Trimming at V came to 1 base and at J to 4 bases, leaving 1 base not matched to a gene. The CDR3 runs 15 residues. CDR3 in DNA: TGTGCCAGCAGCCAAGGACTAGCGGGAGCAGAGACCCAGTACTTC. Amino acid sequence: CASSQGLAGAETQYF.

The chain has TRBV5-1 and TRBJ2-3; 13 bases are a match to TRBD2. Looked up from germline, CDR1 is SGHRS and CDR2 is YFSETQ. This CDR3 spans 16 amino acids. The V and J ends lost 0 bases and 6 bases, in that order; junction bases with no gene match: 4. The CDR3: CASSLDGLAGADTQYF. CDR3 nucleotide sequence: TGCGCCAGCAGCTTGGACGGACTAGCGGGAGCTGATACGCAGTATTTT.